This is a list of T cell receptor beta chains from one sample in a study of T cell responses to AZD1222 COVID-19 vaccine. Clones were sequenced by immunoSEQ multiplex PCR, and TCRdb holds only the in-frame ones, with some missing. This sample has under 130,000 clones, with over 85% found just once. The material was peripheral blood, obtained on day 0 of AZD1222 vaccination. These receptors all come from an adult in good health. The CDR3 runs from the conserved cysteine through the conserved F or W. Each record gives: J gene, V gene, CDR3 protein.

TRBJ1-1,TRBV5-6,CASTRTPNTEAFF
TRBJ1-1,TRBV18,CASSQGNFRAPNTEAFF
TRBJ1-1,TRBV27,CASSRPGLGTEAFF
TRBJ2-7,TRBV5-4,CASSLSSPEQYF
TRBJ2-5,TRBV30,CAWSPSSETQYF
TRBJ2-1,TRBV5-1,CASSPQPASGRAGEQFF
TRBJ2-7,TRBV5-1,CASAWNGPYEQYF
TRBJ1-5,TRBV4-1,CASSQVGQPQHF
TRBJ1-2,TRBV6-5,CASSSRTNGVPYGYTF
TRBJ1-4,TRBV10-3,CAISDPGQSNEKLFF
TRBJ1-5,TRBV2,CASSQGSQPQHF
TRBJ2-7,TRBV4-3,CASSQELGSQFTEQYF
TRBJ1-1,TRBV27,CASSVGQGAGRSTEAFF
TRBJ2-7,TRBV7-6,CASSLYESSYEQYF
TRBJ2-3,TRBV7-3,CASSSSGGIDTQYF
TRBJ2-7,TRBV28,CASSLGSSFQQYF
TRBJ1-1,TRBV19,CASSTGAGLLNTEAFF
TRBJ2-7,TRBV6-5,CASSLQARRGYEQYF
TRBJ1-5,TRBV28,CASSLWGAGNQPQHF
TRBJ2-7,TRBV7-2,CASSLVGGGEMYEQYF
TRBJ1-5,TRBV6-2/TRBV6-3,CASSYKLRGPGGQPQHF
TRBJ2-7,TRBV6-4,CASSEIPKYEQYF
TRBJ1-1,TRBV6-2/TRBV6-3,CASSSGHEAFF
TRBJ2-1,TRBV14,CASSQDHSDSYNEQFF
TRBJ2-7,TRBV5-4,CASNIHPGQGDEQYF
TRBJ1-3,TRBV19,CASVGTRSGNTIYF
TRBJ1-2,TRBV2,CASSVGTARGYGYTF
TRBJ1-2,TRBV5-1,CASSSGVTYGYTF
TRBJ1-5,TRBV19,CASSGRSSLYSNQPQHF
TRBJ1-3,TRBV18,CASSPTLISGNTIYF
TRBJ1-2,TRBV6-2/TRBV6-3,CASSDYRGSNYGYTF
TRBJ1-2,TRBV28,CASSPERARGYTF